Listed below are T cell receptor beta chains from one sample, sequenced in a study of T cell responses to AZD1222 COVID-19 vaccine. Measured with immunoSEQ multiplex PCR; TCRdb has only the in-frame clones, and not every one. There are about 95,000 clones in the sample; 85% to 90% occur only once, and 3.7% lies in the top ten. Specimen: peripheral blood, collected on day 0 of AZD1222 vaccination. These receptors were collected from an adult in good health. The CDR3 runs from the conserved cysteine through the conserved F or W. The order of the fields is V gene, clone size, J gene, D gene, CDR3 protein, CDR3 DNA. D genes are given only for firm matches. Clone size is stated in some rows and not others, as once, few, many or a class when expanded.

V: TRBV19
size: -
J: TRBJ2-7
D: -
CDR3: CASSIGQENYEQYF
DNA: TGTGCCAGTAGTATCGGCCAGGAAAACTACGAGCAGTACTTC

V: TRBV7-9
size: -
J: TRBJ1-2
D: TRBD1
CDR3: CASSAGQGYGYTF
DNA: TGTGCCAGCAGCGCCGGACAGGGCTATGGCTACACCTTC

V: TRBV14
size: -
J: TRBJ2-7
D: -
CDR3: CASSFSGHEQYF
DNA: TGTGCCAGCAGCTTTTCGGGCCACGAGCAGTACTTC

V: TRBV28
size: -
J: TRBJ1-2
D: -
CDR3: CASSLLGGYGYTF
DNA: TGTGCCAGCAGTTTGTTGGGAGGCTATGGCTACACCTTC

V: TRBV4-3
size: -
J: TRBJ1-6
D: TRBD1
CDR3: CASSQDKGQGLGNSPLHF
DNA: TGCGCCAGCAGCCAAGATAAGGGACAGGGATTGGGAAATTCACCCCTCCACTTT

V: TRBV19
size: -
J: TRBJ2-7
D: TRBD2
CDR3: CASSGLSQRGATYEQYF
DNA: TGTGCCAGTAGTGGCTTATCACAGCGGGGGGCCACCTACGAGCAGTACTTC

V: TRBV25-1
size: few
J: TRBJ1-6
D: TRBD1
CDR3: CASSGPGGGNSPLHF
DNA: TGTGCCAGCAGTGGCCCAGGGGGCGGTAATTCACCCCTCCACTTT

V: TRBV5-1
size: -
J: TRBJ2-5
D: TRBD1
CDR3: CASSVWDSLQETQYF
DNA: TGCGCCAGCAGCGTGTGGGACAGCCTGCAAGAGACCCAGTACTTC

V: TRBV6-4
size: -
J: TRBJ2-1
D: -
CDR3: CASSDVKDPDKQFF
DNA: TGTGCCAGCAGTGATGTGAAGGACCCTGACAAGCAGTTCTTC

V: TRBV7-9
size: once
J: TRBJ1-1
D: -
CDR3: CASRILRGMNTEAFF
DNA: TGTGCCAGCAGGATCCTCAGGGGTATGAACACTGAAGCTTTCTTT

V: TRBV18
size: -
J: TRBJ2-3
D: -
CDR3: CASSPRTGSTDTQYF
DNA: TGTGCCAGCTCACCACGTACAGGGAGCACAGATACGCAGTATTTT

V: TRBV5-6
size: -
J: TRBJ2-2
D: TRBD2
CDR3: CASSDGGSGELFF
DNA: TGTGCCAGCAGCGACGGGGGGTCCGGGGAGCTGTTTTTT

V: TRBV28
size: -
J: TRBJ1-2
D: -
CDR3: CASSSGHRAADRYGYTF
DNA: TGTGCCAGCAGCTCCGGCCATCGGGCCGCGGATCGCTATGGCTACACCTTC

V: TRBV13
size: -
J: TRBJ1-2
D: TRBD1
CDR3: CASRPQGANGYTF
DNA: TGTGCCAGCAGACCACAGGGGGCTAATGGCTACACCTTC

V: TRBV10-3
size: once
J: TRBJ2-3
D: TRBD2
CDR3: CAISGRTSGATDTQYF
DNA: TGTGCCATCAGCGGCCGGACTAGCGGGGCCACAGATACGCAGTATTTT

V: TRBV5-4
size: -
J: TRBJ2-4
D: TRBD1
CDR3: CASSSRDRGVDIQYF
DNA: TGTGCCAGCAGCTCCCGGGACAGGGGTGTGGACATTCAGTACTTC

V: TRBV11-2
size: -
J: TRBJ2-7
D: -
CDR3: CASSLGPPLEQYF
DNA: TGTGCCAGCAGCTTAGGCCCCCCCCTCGAGCAGTACTTC

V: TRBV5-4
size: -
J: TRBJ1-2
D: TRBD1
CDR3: CASSPPGQGYGYTF
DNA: TGTGCCAGCAGCCCACCGGGACAGGGTTATGGCTACACCTTC

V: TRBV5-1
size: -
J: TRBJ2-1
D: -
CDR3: CASSLAPGSSYNEQFF
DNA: TGCGCCAGCAGCTTGGCCCCGGGGTCCTCCTACAATGAGCAGTTCTTC

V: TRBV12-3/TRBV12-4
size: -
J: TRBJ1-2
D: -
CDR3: CASSLGPYGYTF
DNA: TGTGCCAGCAGTTTAGGTCCGTATGGCTACACCTTC

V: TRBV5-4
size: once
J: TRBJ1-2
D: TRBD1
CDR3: CASKGTGREGYTF
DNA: TGTGCCAGCAAGGGGACAGGGAGGGAGGGCTACACCTTC

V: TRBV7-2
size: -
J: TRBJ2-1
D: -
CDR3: CASSPLAGGNEQFF
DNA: TGTGCCAGCAGTCCTCTAGCTGGTGGTAATGAGCAGTTCTTC

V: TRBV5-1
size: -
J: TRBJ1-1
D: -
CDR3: CASSLDGGGTEAFF
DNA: TGCGCCAGCAGCTTGGATGGTGGGGGGACTGAAGCTTTCTTT

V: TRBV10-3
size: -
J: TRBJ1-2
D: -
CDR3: CAISEGLNYGYTF
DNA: TGTGCCATCAGTGAAGGGCTTAACTATGGCTACACCTTC

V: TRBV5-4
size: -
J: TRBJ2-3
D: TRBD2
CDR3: CASSATRTSADTQYF
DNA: TGTGCCAGCAGCGCTACTAGGACTAGCGCAGATACGCAGTATTTT

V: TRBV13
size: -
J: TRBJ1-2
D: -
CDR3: CASSLGRTPSNYGYTF
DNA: TGTGCCAGCAGCTTAGGCCGAACTCCCTCTAACTATGGCTACACCTTC

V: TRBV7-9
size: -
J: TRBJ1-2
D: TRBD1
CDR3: CAVGQAIYGYTF
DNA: TGTGCCGTAGGACAGGCGATTTATGGCTACACCTTC

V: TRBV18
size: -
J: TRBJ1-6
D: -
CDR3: CASSPYPGNYNSPLHF
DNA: TGTGCCAGCTCACCTTATCCCGGGAACTATAATTCACCCCTCCACTTT

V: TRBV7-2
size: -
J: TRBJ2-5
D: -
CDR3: CASSSILGTQYF
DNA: TGTGCCAGCAGCTCAATACTCGGGACCCAGTACTTC

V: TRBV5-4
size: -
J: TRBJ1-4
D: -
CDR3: CASSSFTQGRANEKLFF
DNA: TGTGCCAGCAGCTCGTTTACCCAGGGTCGGGCTAATGAAAAACTGTTTTTT

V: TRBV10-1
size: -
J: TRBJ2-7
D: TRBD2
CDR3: CASSEFSGVSYEQYF
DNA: TGCGCCAGCAGTGAATTCAGCGGGGTTTCCTACGAGCAGTACTTC

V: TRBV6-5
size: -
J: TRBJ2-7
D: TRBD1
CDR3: CASRQGQYHEQYF
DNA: TGTGCCAGCAGACAGGGACAGTACCACGAGCAGTACTTC

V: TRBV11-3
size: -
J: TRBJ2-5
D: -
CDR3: CASSLDRVTQYF
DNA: TGTGCCAGCAGCTTAGATCGGGTGACCCAGTACTTC

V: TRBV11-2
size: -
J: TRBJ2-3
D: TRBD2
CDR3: CASSNFGGTMSTDTQYF
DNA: TGTGCCAGCAGCAACTTCGGGGGGACTATGAGCACAGATACGCAGTATTTT

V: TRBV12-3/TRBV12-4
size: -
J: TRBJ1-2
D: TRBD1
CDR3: CASSLRGRLRF
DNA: TGTGCCAGCAGTCTCAGGGGGCGGCTACGCTTC

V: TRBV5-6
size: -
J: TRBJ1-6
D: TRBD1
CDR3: CASSLERQGGSPLHF
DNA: TGTGCCAGCAGCTTGGAACGACAGGGGGGCTCACCCCTCCACTTT

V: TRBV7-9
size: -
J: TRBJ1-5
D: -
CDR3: CASSFNGNQPQHF
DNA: TGTGCCAGCAGCTTCAACGGCAATCAGCCCCAGCATTTT

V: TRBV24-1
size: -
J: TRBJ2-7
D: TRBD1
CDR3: CAIQDRGHDEQYF
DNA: TGTGCCATTCAGGACAGGGGGCACGACGAGCAGTACTTC

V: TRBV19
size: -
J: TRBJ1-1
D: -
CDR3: CASSIWGYTEAFF
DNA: TGTGCCAGTAGTATCTGGGGGTACACTGAAGCTTTCTTT

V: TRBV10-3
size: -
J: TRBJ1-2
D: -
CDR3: CAISGSDSGYGYTF
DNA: TGTGCCATCAGTGGTTCAGATTCAGGCTATGGCTACACCTTC

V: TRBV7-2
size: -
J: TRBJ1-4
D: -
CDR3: CASSSTASHEKLFF
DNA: TGTGCCAGCAGCTCTACAGCCAGCCATGAAAAACTGTTTTTT

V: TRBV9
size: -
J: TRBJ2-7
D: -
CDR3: CASSEGTLQGHEQYF
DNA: TGTGCCAGCAGCGAGGGGACTCTCCAAGGCCACGAGCAGTACTTC

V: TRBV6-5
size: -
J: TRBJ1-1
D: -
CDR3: CASNEGWMNTEAFF
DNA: TGTGCCAGCAACGAGGGGTGGATGAACACTGAAGCTTTCTTT

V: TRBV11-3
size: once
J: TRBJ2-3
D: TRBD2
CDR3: CASSLGGGGTDTQYF
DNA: TGTGCCAGCAGCTTAGGTGGGGGGGGCACAGATACGCAGTATTTT

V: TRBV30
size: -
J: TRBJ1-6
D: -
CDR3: CAGRESSYNSPLHF
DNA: TGTGCCGGAAGGGAGAGCTCCTATAATTCACCCCTCCACTTT